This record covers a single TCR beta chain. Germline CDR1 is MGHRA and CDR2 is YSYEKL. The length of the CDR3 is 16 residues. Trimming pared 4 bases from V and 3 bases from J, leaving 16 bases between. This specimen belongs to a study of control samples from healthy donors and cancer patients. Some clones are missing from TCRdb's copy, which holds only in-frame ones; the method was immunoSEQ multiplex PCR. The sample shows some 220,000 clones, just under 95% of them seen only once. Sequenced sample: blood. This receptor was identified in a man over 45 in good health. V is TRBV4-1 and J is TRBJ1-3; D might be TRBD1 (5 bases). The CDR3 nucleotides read TGCGCCAGCAGCCGAGATATAGGGACGGATGGAAACACCATATATTTT. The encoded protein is CASSRDIGTDGNTIYF.